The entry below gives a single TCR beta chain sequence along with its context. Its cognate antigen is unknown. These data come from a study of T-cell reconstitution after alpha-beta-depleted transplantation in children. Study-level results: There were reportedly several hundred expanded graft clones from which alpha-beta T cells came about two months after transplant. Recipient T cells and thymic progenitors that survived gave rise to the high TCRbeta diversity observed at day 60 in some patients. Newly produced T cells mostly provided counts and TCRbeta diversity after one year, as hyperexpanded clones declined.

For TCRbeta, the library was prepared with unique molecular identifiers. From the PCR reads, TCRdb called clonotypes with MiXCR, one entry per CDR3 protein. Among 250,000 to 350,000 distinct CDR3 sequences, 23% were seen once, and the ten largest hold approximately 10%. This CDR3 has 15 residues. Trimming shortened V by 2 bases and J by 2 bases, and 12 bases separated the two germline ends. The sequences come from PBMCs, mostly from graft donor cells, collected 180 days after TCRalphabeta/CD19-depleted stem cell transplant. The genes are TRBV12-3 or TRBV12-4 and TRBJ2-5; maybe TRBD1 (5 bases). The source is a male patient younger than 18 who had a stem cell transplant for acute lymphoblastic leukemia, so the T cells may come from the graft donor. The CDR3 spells CASSLLTGPQETQYF. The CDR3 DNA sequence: TGTGCCAGCAGTTTATTAACAGGTCCTCAAGAGACCCAGTACTTC.